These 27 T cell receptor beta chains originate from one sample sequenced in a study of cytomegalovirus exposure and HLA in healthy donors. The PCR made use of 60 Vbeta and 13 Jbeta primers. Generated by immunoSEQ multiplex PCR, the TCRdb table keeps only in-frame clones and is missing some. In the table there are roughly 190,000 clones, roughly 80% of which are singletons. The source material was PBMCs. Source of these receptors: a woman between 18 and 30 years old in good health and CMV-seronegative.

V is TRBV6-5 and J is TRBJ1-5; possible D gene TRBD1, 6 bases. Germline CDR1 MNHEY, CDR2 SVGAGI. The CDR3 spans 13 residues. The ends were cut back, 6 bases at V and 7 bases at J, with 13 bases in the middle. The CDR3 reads CASRHRESQPQHF. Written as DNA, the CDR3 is TGTGCCAGCAGACACAGGGAAAGCCAGCCCCAGCATTTT.

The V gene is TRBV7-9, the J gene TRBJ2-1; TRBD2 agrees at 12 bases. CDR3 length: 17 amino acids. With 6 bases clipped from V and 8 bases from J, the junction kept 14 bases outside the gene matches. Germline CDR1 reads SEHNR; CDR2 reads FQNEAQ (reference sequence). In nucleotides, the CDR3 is TGTGCCAGCAGTTTTGGACTAGCGGGAAGGGCCGGGGATGAGCAGTTCTTC. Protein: CASSFGLAGRAGDEQFF.

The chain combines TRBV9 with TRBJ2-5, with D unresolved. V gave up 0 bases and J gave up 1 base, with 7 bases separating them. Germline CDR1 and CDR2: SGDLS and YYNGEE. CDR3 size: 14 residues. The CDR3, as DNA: TGTGCCAGCAGCGTAGGTAGTATCCAAGAGACCCAGTACTTC. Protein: CASSVGSIQETQYF.

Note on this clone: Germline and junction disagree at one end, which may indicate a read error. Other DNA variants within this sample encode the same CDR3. This CDR3 reads CASSTAGGGGYGYTF. The CDR3 DNA is TGCGCCAGCAGTACCGCAGGGGGCGGTGGCTATGGCTACACCTTC. The chain is built from TRBV6-1 and TRBJ1-2, with 8 nucleotides matching TRBD1. Germline CDR1 and CDR2: MNHNS and SASEGT. This CDR3 has 15 amino acids.

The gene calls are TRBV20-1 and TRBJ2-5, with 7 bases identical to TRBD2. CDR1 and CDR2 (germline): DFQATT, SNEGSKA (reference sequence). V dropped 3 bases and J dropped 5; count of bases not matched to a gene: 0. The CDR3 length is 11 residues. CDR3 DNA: TGCAGTGCTAGGCGGGGGGAGACCCAGTACTTC. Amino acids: CSARRGETQYF.

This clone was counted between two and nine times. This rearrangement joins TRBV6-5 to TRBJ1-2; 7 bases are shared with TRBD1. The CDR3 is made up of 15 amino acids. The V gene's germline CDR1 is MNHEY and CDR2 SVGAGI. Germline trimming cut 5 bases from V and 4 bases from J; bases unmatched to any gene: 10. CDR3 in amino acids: CASSAKGGFGYGYTF. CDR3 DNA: TGTGCCAGCAGTGCAAAAGGGGGCTTTGGCTATGGCTACACCTTC.

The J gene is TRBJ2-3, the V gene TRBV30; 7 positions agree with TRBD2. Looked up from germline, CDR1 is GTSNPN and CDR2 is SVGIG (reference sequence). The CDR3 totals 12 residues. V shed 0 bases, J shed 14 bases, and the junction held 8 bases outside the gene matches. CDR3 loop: CAWSVRSSGWYF. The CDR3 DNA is TGTGCCTGGAGTGTACGTTCTAGCGGCTGGTATTTT. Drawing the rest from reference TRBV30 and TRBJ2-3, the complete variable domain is SQTIHQWPATLVQPVGSPLSLECTVEGTSNPNLYWYRQAAGRGLQLLFYSVGIGQISSEVPQNLSASRPQDRQFILSSKKLLLSDSGFYLCAWSVRSSGWYFGPGTRLTVL.

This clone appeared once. CDR3 amino acids: CASSLSAAYTDTQYF. The DNA for the CDR3 is TGTGCCAGCAGCTTAAGCGCGGCATACACAGATACGCAGTATTTT. The chain combines TRBV13 with TRBJ2-3; D is uncertain. Germline assignment: CDR1 PRHDT and CDR2 FYEKMQ (reference sequence). The CDR3 totals 15 residues. Trimming removed 2 bases at V and 2 bases at J, with 11 bases between.

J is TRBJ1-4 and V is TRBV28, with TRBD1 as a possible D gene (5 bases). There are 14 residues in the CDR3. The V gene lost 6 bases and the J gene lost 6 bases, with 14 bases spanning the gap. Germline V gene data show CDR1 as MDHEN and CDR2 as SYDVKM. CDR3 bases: TGTGCCAGCAGGTATAGACAGCCATATGAAAAACTGTTTTTT. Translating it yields CASRYRQPYEKLFF.

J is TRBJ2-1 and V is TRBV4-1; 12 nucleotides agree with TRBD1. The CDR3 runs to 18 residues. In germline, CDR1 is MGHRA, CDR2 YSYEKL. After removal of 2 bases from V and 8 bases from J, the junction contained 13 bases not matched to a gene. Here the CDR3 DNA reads TGCGCCAGCAGCCAAAGAATTCCGGGACAGGGGGCCCCGGATGAGCAGTTCTTC. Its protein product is CASSQRIPGQGAPDEQFF.

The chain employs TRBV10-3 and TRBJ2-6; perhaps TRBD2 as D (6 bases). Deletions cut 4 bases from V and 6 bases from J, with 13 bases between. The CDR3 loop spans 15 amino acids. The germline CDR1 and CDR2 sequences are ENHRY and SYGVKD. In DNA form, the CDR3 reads TGTGCCATCAGTGGGGTCGGGGGAGCGGCCAACGTCCTGACTTTC. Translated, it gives CAISGVGGAANVLTF.

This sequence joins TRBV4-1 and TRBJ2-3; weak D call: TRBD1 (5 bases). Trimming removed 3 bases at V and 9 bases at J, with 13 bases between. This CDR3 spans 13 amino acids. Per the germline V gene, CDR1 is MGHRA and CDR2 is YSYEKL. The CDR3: CASSQNQGVTQYF. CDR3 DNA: TGCGCCAGCAGCCAGAACCAGGGTGTGACGCAGTATTTT.

This CDR3 reads CASRDRLSSGRTPAKTQYF. The CDR3 DNA is TGTGCCAGCAGGGACAGGCTGTCTAGCGGGAGGACCCCGGCCAAGACCCAGTACTTC. The chain couples TRBV5-6 to TRBJ2-5, with 11 bases fitting TRBD2. V lost 5 bases to trimming and J lost 6 bases; unmatched junction nucleotides: 21. CDR1 is SGHDT, CDR2 YYEEEE, per germline. The CDR3 loop spans 19 amino acids.

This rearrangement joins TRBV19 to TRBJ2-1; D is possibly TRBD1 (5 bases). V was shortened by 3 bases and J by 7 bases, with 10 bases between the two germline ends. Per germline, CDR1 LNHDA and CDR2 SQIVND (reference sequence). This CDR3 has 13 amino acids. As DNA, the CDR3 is TGTGCCAGTAGTATCGTGAAGGGGAATGAGCAGTTCTTC. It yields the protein CASSIVKGNEQFF.

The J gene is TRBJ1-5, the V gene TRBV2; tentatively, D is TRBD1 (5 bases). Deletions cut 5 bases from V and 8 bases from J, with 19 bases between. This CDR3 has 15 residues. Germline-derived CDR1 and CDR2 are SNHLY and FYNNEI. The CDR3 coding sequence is TGTGCCAGCAGTCAAGGAGGGGCGGGGAAGGAGCCCCAGCATTTT. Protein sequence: CASSQGGAGKEPQHF.

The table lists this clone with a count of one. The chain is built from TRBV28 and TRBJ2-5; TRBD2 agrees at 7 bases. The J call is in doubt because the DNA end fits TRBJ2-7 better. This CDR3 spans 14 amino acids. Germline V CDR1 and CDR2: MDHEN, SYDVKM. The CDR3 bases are TGTGCCAGCAGTAGCGGGACCCCATCCTACGAGCAGTACTTC. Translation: CASSSGTPSYEQYF.

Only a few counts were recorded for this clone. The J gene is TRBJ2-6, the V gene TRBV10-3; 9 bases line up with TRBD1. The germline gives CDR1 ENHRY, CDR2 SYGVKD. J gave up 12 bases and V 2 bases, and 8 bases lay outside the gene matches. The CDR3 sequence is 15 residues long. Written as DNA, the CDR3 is TGTGCCATCAGTGAGAGGGACAGGGTATCCCTCGTCCTGACTTTC. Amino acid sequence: CAISERDRVSLVLTF.

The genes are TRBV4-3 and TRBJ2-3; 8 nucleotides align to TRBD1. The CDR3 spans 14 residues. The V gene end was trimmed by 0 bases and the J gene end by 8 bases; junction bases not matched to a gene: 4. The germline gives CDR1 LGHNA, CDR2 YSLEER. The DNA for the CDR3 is TGCGCCAGCAGCCAAGAAGACAGGGGCGGTACGCAGTATTTT. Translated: CASSQEDRGGTQYF.

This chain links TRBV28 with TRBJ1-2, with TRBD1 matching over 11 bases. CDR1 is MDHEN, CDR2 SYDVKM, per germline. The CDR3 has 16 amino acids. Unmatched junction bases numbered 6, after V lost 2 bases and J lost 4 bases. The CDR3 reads CASSLGGGTGGYGYTF. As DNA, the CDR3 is TGTGCCAGCAGTTTAGGGGGGGGGACAGGGGGCTATGGCTACACCTTC.

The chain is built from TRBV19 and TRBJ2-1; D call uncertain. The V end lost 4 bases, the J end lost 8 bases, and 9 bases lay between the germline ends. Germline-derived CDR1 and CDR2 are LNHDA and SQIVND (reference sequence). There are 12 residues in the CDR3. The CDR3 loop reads CASSTHNDEQFF. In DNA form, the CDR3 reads TGTGCCAGTAGTACGCACAACGATGAGCAGTTCTTC.

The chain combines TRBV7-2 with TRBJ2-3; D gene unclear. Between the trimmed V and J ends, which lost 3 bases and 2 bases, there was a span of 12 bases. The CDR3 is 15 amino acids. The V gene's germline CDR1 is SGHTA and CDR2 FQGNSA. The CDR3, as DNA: TGTGCCAGCAGCTTCGCGTGGGCAGACACAGATACGCAGTATTTT. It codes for CASSFAWADTDTQYF. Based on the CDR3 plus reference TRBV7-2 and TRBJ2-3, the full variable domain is GAGVSQSPSNKVTEKGKDVELRCDPISGHTALYWYRQSLGQGLEFLIYFQGNSAPDKSGLPSDRFSAERTGGSVSTLTIQRTQQEDSAVYLCASSFAWADTDTQYFGPGTRLTVL.

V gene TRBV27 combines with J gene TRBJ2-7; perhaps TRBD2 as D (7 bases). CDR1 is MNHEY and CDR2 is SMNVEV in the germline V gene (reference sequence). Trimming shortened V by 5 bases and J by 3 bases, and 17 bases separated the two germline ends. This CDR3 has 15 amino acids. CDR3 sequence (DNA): TGTGCCAGCAGTACTGGGGGGGCGAGGGTCTACGAGCAGTACTTC. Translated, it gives CASSTGGARVYEQYF.

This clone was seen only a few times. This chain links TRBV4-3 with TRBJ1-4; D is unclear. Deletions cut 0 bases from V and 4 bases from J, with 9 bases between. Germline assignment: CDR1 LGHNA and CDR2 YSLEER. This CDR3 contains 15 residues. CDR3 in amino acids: CASSQDGQVNEKLFF. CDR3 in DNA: TGCGCCAGCAGCCAAGATGGTCAGGTTAATGAAAAACTGTTTTTT.

CDR3 in amino acids: CASSLGDLQETQYF. Here the CDR3 DNA reads TGCGCCAGCAGCTTGGGGGACTTGCAAGAGACCCAGTACTTC. The chain links TRBV5-1 to TRBJ2-5, with D perhaps matching TRBD2 (6 bases). This CDR3 is 14 amino acids long. Germline loops: CDR1 SGHRS, CDR2 YFSETQ. V was shortened by 0 bases and J by 2 bases, with 8 bases between the two germline ends.

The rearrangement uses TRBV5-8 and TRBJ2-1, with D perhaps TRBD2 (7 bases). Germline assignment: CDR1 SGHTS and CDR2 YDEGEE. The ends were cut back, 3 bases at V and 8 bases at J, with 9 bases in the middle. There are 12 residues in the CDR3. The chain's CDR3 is CASSWGGHEQFF. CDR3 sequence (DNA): TGTGCCAGCAGCTGGGGGGGCCATGAGCAGTTCTTC.

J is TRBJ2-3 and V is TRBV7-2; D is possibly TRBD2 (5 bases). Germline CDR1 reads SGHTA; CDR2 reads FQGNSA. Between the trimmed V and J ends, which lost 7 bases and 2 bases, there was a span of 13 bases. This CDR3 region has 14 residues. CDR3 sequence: CASTLTSFTDTQYF. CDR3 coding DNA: TGTGCCAGCACCCTTACTAGTTTCACAGATACGCAGTATTTT. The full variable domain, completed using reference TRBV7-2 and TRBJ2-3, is GAGVSQSPSNKVTEKGKDVELRCDPISGHTALYWYRQSLGQGLEFLIYFQGNSAPDKSGLPSDRFSAERTGGSVSTLTIQRTQQEDSAVYLCASTLTSFTDTQYFGPGTRLTVL.

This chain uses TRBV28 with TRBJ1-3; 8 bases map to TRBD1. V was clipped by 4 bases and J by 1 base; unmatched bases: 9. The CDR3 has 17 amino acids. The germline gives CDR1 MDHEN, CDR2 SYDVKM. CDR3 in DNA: TGTGCCAGCAGTTGGCAGGGGGCGGTAGGTTCTGGAAACACCATATATTTT. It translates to CASSWQGAVGSGNTIYF.